The T cell receptor (beta chain) described here comes from a study of blood T cell repertoires in COVID-19. Using immunoSEQ multiplex PCR, the repertoire was profiled, and TCRdb retains in-frame clones only, with some absent. The sample lists under 250,000 clones, about 86% seen once, with around 8.9% in the top ten. This clone was observed a single time. Germline CDR1 and CDR2: MNHEY and SMNVEV (reference sequence). CDR3 length: 17 residues. V shed 5 bases and J shed 4 bases, with 23 bases lying between them. The gene calls are TRBV27 and TRBJ1-2; D might be TRBD1 (6 bases). This TCR derives from a man older than 75 with acute or convalescent COVID-19. Sequencing was performed on peripheral blood. The CDR3 DNA sequence: TGTGCCAGCAGTCCGAGTGGGGGGGGGCGCGTTACCTATGGCTACACCTTC. It specifies CASSPSGGGRVTYGYTF.